These 2 T cell receptor beta chains were all obtained from the same sample, sequenced in a study of technical replicates of blood from several donors. Some clones are missing from TCRdb's copy, which holds only in-frame ones; the method was immunoSEQ multiplex PCR. The table includes under 85,000 clones, 90% to 95% detected once. The source material was T cells isolated from PBMCs. The source of these receptors is a human donor in good health.

The CDR3 bases are TGTGCCAGCAGTCCAATGACAGGGATCACTGAAGCTTTCTTT. This translates into CASSPMTGITEAFF. The J gene is TRBJ1-1, the V gene TRBV27; 7 nucleotides align to TRBD1. Germline CDR1 and CDR2: MNHEY and SMNVEV (reference sequence). V was clipped by 5 bases and J by 4 bases; unmatched bases: 7. CDR3 size: 14 residues.

The V gene is TRBV7-9, the J gene TRBJ2-1; weak D call: TRBD2 (5 bases). V was clipped by 10 bases and J by 2 bases, with 12 bases between them. CDR3 length equals 13 residues. CDR1 and CDR2 (germline): SEHNR, FQNEAQ (reference sequence). The CDR3 reads CATLLVTYNEQFF. The CDR3 coding sequence is TGTGCCACCCTACTAGTCACCTACAATGAGCAGTTCTTC.